This passage covers 23 T cell receptor beta chains from one sample sequenced in a study of blood T cell repertoires in COVID-19. The assay was immunoSEQ multiplex PCR, and TCRdb's table has in-frame clones only and misses some. In the table there are 130,000 to 150,000 clones, roughly four fifths of which are singletons. The specimen sequenced was PBMCs or T cells enriched from blood (not recorded which). The receptors stem from a man aged 50-59 years who had recovered from COVID-19.

The chain uses TRBV18 and TRBJ2-5; 10 nucleotides agree with TRBD2. This CDR3 has 15 amino acids. The junction had 3 bases not matched to a gene; V was cut back by 4 bases and J by 1 base. The germline CDR1 and CDR2 sequences are KGHSH and LQKENI. As DNA, the CDR3 is TGTGCCAGCTCACGCTCTAGCGGGGGCCAAGAGACCCAGTACTTC. Residues: CASSRSSGGQETQYF.

The V call is TRBV6-2 or TRBV6-3, the J call TRBJ2-3; 11 bases line up with TRBD1. With V trimmed by 5 bases and J by 5 bases, 9 bases remained unmatched. CDR3 length equals 16 residues. CDR1 is MNHEY, CDR2 SVGEGT, per germline. CDR3: CASSEPPGQGVDTQYF. CDR3 bases: TGTGCCAGCAGTGAGCCGCCGGGACAGGGGGTAGATACGCAGTATTTT.

The chain links TRBV19 to TRBJ2-7; 8 bases are shared with TRBD1. This CDR3 contains 16 residues. Germline values: CDR1 LNHDA, CDR2 SQIVND (reference sequence). V shed 0 bases and J 4 bases; nucleotides not matched to a gene: 8. CDR3 residues: CASSIDRGTGLYEQYF. In DNA, the CDR3 is TGTGCCAGTAGTATAGATCGAGGGACAGGCCTATACGAGCAGTACTTC.

The chain combines TRBV6-6 with TRBJ2-1; D not certain. Germline CDR1 MNHNY, CDR2 SVGAGI (reference sequence). The CDR3 runs to 12 residues. V shed 5 bases and J shed 1 base, with 3 bases lying between them. The CDR3 is CASSPSYNEQFF. CDR3 sequence (DNA): TGTGCCAGCAGTCCTTCCTACAATGAGCAGTTCTTC.

The gene calls are TRBV9 and TRBJ2-3; 13 positions match TRBD2. With 0 bases clipped from V and 5 bases from J, the junction kept 9 bases outside the gene matches. The germline CDR1 and CDR2 sequences are SGDLS and YYNGEE. There are 18 residues in the CDR3. The CDR3 DNA reads TGTGCCAGCAGCGTAGCCTTACTAGCGGGGGGGCCCCAAGATACGCAGTATTTT. This encodes CASSVALLAGGPQDTQYF.

The gene calls are TRBV28 and TRBJ2-3; 9 nucleotides line up with TRBD1. The CDR3 runs 14 residues. CDR1 is MDHEN and CDR2 is SYDVKM in the germline V gene. The V gene end was trimmed by 5 bases and the J gene end by 5 bases; junction bases not matched to a gene: 5. CDR3 sequence (DNA): TGTGCCAGCAGTAGGGACAGGGAGGTAGATACGCAGTATTTT. Its translation is CASSRDREVDTQYF.

The V call is TRBV21-1, the J call TRBJ1-5. TRBV21-1 is a known pseudogene. The CDR3 consists of 16 residues. CDR3 residues: CASSPRLAGGRRPQHF. The CDR3 nucleotides are TGTGCCAGCAGCCCCCGGCTGGCGGGGGGGCGCCGGCCCCAGCATTTT.

CDR3 nucleotides: TGCAGCGCATCGACAGGGGGTTTTGATTCACCCCTCCACTTT. Protein product: CSASTGGFDSPLHF. V is TRBV29-1 and J is TRBJ1-6; 9 positions match TRBD1. V was pared by 7 bases and J by 8 bases, with 9 bases of the junction left unmatched. From germline, CDR1 is SQVTM and CDR2 ANQGSEA. CDR3 length: 14 amino acids.

The J gene is TRBJ1-1, the V gene TRBV11-2; D is perhaps TRBD1 (5 bases). Germline CDR1 reads SGHAT; CDR2 reads FQNNGV. Deletions cut 5 bases from V and 7 bases from J, with 11 bases between. CDR3 length: 12 residues. The chain's CDR3 is CASSRYRIEAFF. DNA for the CDR3: TGTGCCAGCAGCCGTTACAGGATTGAAGCTTTCTTT.

This rearrangement joins TRBV9 to TRBJ1-3; 7 bases map to TRBD1. V lost 3 bases and J lost 3; bases outside the gene matches: 9. CDR3 length: 16 residues. Germline values: CDR1 SGDLS, CDR2 YYNGEE. For the CDR3, the DNA is TGTGCCAGCAGCGAGCTAATGACAGGGCTTGGAAACACCATATATTTT. Translated: CASSELMTGLGNTIYF.

This sequence joins TRBV5-4 and TRBJ2-5; D is perhaps TRBD2 (6 bases). With 5 bases removed from V and 0 bases from J, the gap between germline ends came to 17 bases. Germline V gives CDR1 SGHNT, CDR2 YYREEE (reference sequence). This CDR3 is built from 16 residues. DNA of the CDR3: TGTGCCAGCAGACAGAATAGCGGAAGCAACCAAGAGACCCAGTACTTC. Translating it yields CASRQNSGSNQETQYF.

The chain is built from TRBV12-3 or TRBV12-4 and TRBJ2-3; D unresolved. Trimming shortened V by 6 bases and J by 2 bases, and 6 bases separated the two germline ends. The CDR3 has 12 residues. The CDR3 bases are TGTGCCAGCAGCCAGAACACAGATACGCAGTATTTT. It yields the protein CASSQNTDTQYF.

The V call is TRBV7-8, the J call TRBJ2-7; the match to TRBD2 covers 7 bases. CDR3 length: 15 residues. The V segment lost 2 bases and the J segment 7 bases; nucleotides outside the gene matches: 11. Germline CDR1 and CDR2: SGHVS and FQNEAQ. The CDR3 reads CASSLFGTTGGEQYF. DNA of the CDR3: TGTGCCAGCAGCTTATTCGGGACTACTGGGGGTGAGCAGTACTTC.

This chain links TRBV19 with TRBJ1-1; 8 bases fit TRBD1. The junction had 9 bases not matched to a gene; V was cut back by 7 bases and J by 8 bases. The CDR3 has 13 amino acids. Germline V CDR1 and CDR2: LNHDA, SQIVND (reference sequence). The DNA for the CDR3 is TGTGCCAGTACCCCGGACAGGGTAGGGGAAGCTTTCTTT. It yields the protein CASTPDRVGEAFF.

The rearrangement links TRBV7-9 to TRBJ1-4, with D perhaps TRBD1 (6 bases). CDR1 SEHNR and CDR2 FQNEAQ come from the germline V gene (reference sequence). V dropped 7 bases and J dropped 0 bases, with 15 bases sitting between them. This CDR3 contains 16 residues. The CDR3 DNA reads TGTGCCAGCACCCTCCCCGGGGGGCCAACTAATGAAAAACTGTTTTTT. Its protein product is CASTLPGGPTNEKLFF.

The chain joins TRBV19 to TRBJ2-2, with D possibly TRBD1 on 6 matching bases. V was trimmed by 7 bases and J by 5 bases, leaving 11 bases between them. The CDR3 spans 13 residues. Germline lookup yields CDR1 LNHDA and CDR2 SQIVND (reference sequence). CDR3 in amino acids: CASIRGYTGELFF. The CDR3 nucleotides are TGTGCCAGTATCAGGGGTTATACCGGGGAGCTGTTTTTT.

J is TRBJ2-1 and V is TRBV3-1 (or the pseudogene TRBV3-2), with 7 bases identical to TRBD2. Germline V gives CDR1 LGHDT, CDR2 YNNKEL (reference sequence). The CDR3 extends over 17 amino acids. V shed 1 base and J 9 bases; nucleotides not matched to a gene: 15. For the CDR3, the DNA is TGTGCCAGCAGCCAAGGCCCTCCGGGGGAGGGTAGAGGTGAGCAGTTCTTC. Translating it yields CASSQGPPGEGRGEQFF.

The chain links TRBV5-4 to TRBJ2-4, with D perhaps matching TRBD1 (6 bases). With 4 bases removed from V and 0 bases from J, the gap between germline ends came to 17 bases. The germline V gene has CDR1 SGHNT and CDR2 YYREEE (reference sequence). The CDR3 covers 17 residues. CDR3 amino acids: CASSPLAGEIAKNIQYF. CDR3 nucleotide sequence: TGTGCCAGCAGCCCCCTAGCAGGGGAGATAGCCAAAAACATTCAGTACTTC.

This clone was recorded once. The genes are TRBV6-4 and TRBJ1-5, with TRBD1 matching over 7 bases. V trimming: 0 bases; J trimming: 1 base; junction bases outside the gene matches: 3. In germline, CDR1 is MRHNA, CDR2 SNTAGT. This CDR3 comprises 16 residues. The CDR3 protein is CASSDSYRGSNQPQHF. CDR3 sequence (DNA): TGTGCCAGCAGTGACTCTTACAGGGGAAGCAATCAGCCCCAGCATTTT.

In its sample, this clone was seen a few times. The rearrangement links TRBV6-2 or TRBV6-3 to TRBJ2-7, with D possibly TRBD1 on 5 matching bases. Germline CDR1 is MNHEY and CDR2 is SVGEGT. The CDR3 contains 15 residues. Trimming removed 0 bases at V and 0 bases at J, with 9 bases between. CDR3 DNA: TGTGCCAGCAGTTACTCTGGACATGGCTCCTACGAGCAGTACTTC. Its protein is CASSYSGHGSYEQYF.

The chain uses TRBV30 and TRBJ1-2; no firm D call. CDR1 is GTSNPN, CDR2 SVGIG, per germline (reference sequence). CDR3 length: 11 amino acids. The V gene lost 2 bases and the J gene lost 8 bases, with 9 bases spanning the gap. In DNA form, the CDR3 reads TGTGCCTGGAGTCGGGAGTCAGGCTACACCTTC. It is translated as CAWSRESGYTF. The full variable domain, its missing parts supplied by reference TRBV30 and TRBJ1-2, is SQTIHQWPATLVQPVGSPLSLECTVEGTSNPNLYWYRQAAGRGLQLLFYSVGIGQISSEVPQNLSASRPQDRQFILSSKKLLLSDSGFYLCAWSRESGYTFGSGTRLTVV.

The rearrangement uses TRBV7-6 and TRBJ1-4, with 7 bases identical to TRBD1. Germline values: CDR1 SGHVS, CDR2 FNYEAQ. The CDR3 consists of 15 residues. V was clipped by 5 bases and J by 5 bases; unmatched bases: 8. The CDR3 DNA reads TGTGCCAGCAGCGCAAGACAGGGACAAAATGAAAAACTGTTTTTT. It translates to CASSARQGQNEKLFF.

The V gene is TRBV29-1, the J gene TRBJ2-7; 7 bases align to TRBD1. Germline CDR1 is SQVTM and CDR2 is ANQGSEA. The V gene end was trimmed by 0 bases and the J gene end by 2 bases; junction bases not matched to a gene: 7. The CDR3 is 15 residues long. The CDR3 DNA follows: TGCAGCGTTGAAGACTGGGACAGTGGGACCTACGAGCAGTACTTC. The encoded protein is CSVEDWDSGTYEQYF.